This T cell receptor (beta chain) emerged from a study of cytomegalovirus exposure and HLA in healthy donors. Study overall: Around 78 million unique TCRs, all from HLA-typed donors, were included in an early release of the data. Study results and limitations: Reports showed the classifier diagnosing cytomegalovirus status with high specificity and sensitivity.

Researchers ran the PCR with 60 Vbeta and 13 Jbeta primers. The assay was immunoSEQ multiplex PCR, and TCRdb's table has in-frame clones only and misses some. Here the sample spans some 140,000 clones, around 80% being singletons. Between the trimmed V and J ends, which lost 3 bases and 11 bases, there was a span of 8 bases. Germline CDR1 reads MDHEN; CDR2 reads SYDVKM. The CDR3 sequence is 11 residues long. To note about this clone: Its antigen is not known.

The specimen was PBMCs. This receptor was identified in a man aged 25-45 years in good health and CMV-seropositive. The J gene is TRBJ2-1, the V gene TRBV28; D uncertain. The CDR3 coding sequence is TGTGCCAGCAGTTTTAGCACTAAGCAGTTCTTC. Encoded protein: CASSFSTKQFF.